This T cell receptor (beta chain) was recovered during a study of blood T cell repertoires in COVID-19. Data came from immunoSEQ multiplex PCR; TCRdb stores just in-frame clones and leaves some out. The sample includes around 75,000 clones, 85% to 90% of them seen just once. Germline V gives CDR1 MGHRA, CDR2 YSYEKL. The CDR3 covers 17 residues. V lost 0 bases and J lost 9, with 21 bases in between. Input material: peripheral blood. The source of this sequence is a man aged 50 or older with acute or convalescent COVID-19. The chain uses TRBV4-1 and TRBJ1-5; D perhaps matches TRBD1 (6 bases). CDR3: CASSQDRSGDTLWPQHF. The CDR3 nucleotides read TGCGCCAGCAGCCAAGATCGGTCAGGGGACACCCTATGGCCCCAGCATTTT.